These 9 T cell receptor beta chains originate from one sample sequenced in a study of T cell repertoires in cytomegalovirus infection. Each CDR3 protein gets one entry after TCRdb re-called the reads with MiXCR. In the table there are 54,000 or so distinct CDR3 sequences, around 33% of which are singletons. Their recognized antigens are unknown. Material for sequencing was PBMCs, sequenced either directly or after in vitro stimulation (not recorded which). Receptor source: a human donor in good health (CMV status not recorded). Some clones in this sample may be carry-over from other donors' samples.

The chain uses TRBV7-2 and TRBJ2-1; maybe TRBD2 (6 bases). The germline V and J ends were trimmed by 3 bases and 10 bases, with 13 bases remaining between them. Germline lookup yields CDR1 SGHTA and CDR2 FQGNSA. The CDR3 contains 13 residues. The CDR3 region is CASSLLVAGEQFF. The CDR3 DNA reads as TGTGCCAGCAGCTTGCTTGTGGCGGGAGAGCAGTTCTTC.

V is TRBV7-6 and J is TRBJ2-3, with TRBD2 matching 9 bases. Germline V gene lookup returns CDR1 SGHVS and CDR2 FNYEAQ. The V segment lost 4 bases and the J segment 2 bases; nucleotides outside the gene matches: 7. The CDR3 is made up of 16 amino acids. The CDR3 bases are TGTGCCAGCAGCTCCCTAGCGGGGACACCCACAGATACGCAGTATTTT. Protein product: CASSSLAGTPTDTQYF.

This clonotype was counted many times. Here the CDR3 reads CASSPAARAIQDGEQYF. The CDR3 DNA reads TGTGCCAGCAGCCCTGCGGCCCGGGCTATCCAAGATGGGGAGCAGTACTTC. The chain joins TRBV7-8 to TRBJ2-7; D gene unclear. This CDR3 is built from 17 residues. Germline V CDR1 and CDR2: SGHVS, FQNEAQ. Trimming shortened V by 5 bases and J by 7 bases, and 27 bases separated the two germline ends.

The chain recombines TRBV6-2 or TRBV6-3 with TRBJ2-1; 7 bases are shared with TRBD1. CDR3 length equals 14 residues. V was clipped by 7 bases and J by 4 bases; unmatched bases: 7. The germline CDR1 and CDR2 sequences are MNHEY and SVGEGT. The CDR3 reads CASKAQGEYNEQFF. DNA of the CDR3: TGTGCCAGCAAGGCGCAGGGGGAATACAATGAGCAGTTCTTC.

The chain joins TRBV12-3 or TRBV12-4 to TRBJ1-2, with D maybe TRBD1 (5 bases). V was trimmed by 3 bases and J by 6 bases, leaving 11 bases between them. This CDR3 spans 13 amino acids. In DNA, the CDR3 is TGTGCCAGCAGTTTCGGTCAGGGTGATGGCTACACCTTC. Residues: CASSFGQGDGYTF.

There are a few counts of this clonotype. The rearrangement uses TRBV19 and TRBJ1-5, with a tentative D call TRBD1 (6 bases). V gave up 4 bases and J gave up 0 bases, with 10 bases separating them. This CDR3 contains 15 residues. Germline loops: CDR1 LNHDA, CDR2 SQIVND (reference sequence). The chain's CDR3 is CASSTGGHSNQPQHF. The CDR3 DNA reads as TGTGCCAGTAGTACGGGGGGCCATAGCAATCAGCCCCAGCATTTT. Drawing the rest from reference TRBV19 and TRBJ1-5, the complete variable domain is DGGITQSPKYLFRKEGQNVTLSCEQNLNHDAMYWYRQDPGQGLRLIYYSQIVNDFQKGDIAEGYSVSREKKESFPLTVTSAQKNPTAFYLCASSTGGHSNQPQHFGDGTRLSIL.

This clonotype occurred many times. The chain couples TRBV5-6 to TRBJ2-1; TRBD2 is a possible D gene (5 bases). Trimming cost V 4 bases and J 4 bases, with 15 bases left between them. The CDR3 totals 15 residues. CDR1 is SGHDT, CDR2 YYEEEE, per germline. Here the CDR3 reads CASSPQPGSYNEQFF. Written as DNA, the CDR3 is TGTGCCAGCAGCCCCCAACCGGGGTCTTACAATGAGCAGTTCTTC. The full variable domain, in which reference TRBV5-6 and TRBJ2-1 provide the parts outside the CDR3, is DAGVTQSPTHLIKTRGQQVTLRCSPKSGHDTVSWYQQALGQGPQFIFQYYEEEERQRGNFPDRFSGHQFPNYSSELNVNALLLGDSALYLCASSPQPGSYNEQFFGPGTRLTVL.

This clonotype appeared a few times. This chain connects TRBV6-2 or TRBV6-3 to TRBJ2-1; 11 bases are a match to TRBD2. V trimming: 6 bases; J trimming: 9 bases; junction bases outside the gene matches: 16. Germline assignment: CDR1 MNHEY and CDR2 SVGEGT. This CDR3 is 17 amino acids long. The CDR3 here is CASRTMVTSGMISEQFF. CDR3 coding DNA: TGTGCCAGCAGAACGATGGTGACTAGCGGGATGATAAGTGAGCAGTTCTTC.

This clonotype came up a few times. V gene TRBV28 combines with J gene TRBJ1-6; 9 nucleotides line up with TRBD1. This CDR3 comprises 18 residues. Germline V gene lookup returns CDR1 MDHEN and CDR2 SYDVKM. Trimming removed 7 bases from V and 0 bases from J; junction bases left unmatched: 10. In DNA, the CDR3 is TGTGCCAGCAACGAACCGGGACAGGGAAGCTCCTATAATTCACCCCTCCACTTT. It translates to CASNEPGQGSSYNSPLHF.